These 29 T cell receptor beta chains were sequenced from one sample in a study of blood T cell repertoires in COVID-19. TCRdb keeps only in-frame clones here, not all; method: immunoSEQ multiplex PCR. The sample has roughly 110,000 clones, over 60% seen once. The sequenced sample consisted of peripheral blood. The receptors shown here come from a man aged 65 to 85 with acute or convalescent COVID-19.

This chain connects TRBV10-1 to TRBJ1-6; tentative D call: TRBD1 (5 bases). Germline CDR1 reads WNHNN; CDR2 reads SYGVQD (reference sequence). V dropped 0 bases and J dropped 10 bases, with 13 bases sitting between them. The CDR3 is made up of 15 amino acids. The CDR3 DNA sequence: TGCGCCAGCAGTGAGTCGTTAGGGGAACAATCACCCCTCCACTTT. It yields the protein CASSESLGEQSPLHF.

The chain employs TRBV11-2 and TRBJ1-1; D is uncertain. Germline-derived CDR1 and CDR2 are SGHAT and FQNNGV. The germline V and J ends were trimmed by 4 bases and 7 bases, with 13 bases remaining between them. The CDR3 length is 13 residues. CDR3 sequence reads: CASSSNAGSEAFF. The CDR3, as DNA: TGTGCCAGCAGCTCTAACGCGGGGAGTGAAGCTTTCTTT.

In this sample, this clone turned up a few times. The chain joins TRBV2 to TRBJ1-5; 7 bases are a match to TRBD1. The CDR3 sequence is 19 residues long. J lost 4 bases, V lost 0 bases, and 15 bases had no gene match. Germline-derived CDR1 and CDR2 are SNHLY and FYNNEI. DNA of the CDR3: TGTGCCAGCAGTGAAGCGTGGGACAGTGTGGGAAGAAGAAATCAGCCCCAGCATTTT. The encoded protein is CASSEAWDSVGRRNQPQHF.

This chain connects TRBV19 to TRBJ1-5, with D hard to call. CDR1 LNHDA and CDR2 SQIVND come from the germline V gene (reference sequence). The V end lost 5 bases, the J end lost 2 bases, and 7 bases lay between the germline ends. The CDR3 covers 13 residues. The CDR3, as DNA: TGTGCCAGTAGTGAGCAGGGCAATCAGCCCCAGCATTTT. Encoded protein: CASSEQGNQPQHF. Full variable domain (rest looked up from reference TRBV19 and TRBJ1-5): DGGITQSPKYLFRKEGQNVTLSCEQNLNHDAMYWYRQDPGQGLRLIYYSQIVNDFQKGDIAEGYSVSREKKESFPLTVTSAQKNPTAFYLCASSEQGNQPQHFGDGTRLSIL.

The rearrangement uses TRBV9 and TRBJ2-3; 7 bases map to TRBD1. Trimming removed 3 bases from V and 0 bases from J; junction bases left unmatched: 7. This CDR3 is built from 16 residues. The germline CDR1 and CDR2 sequences are SGDLS and YYNGEE. Here the CDR3 reads CASSAGSTGSTDTQYF. The CDR3 DNA is TGTGCCAGCAGCGCGGGGTCGACAGGGAGCACAGATACGCAGTATTTT.

This clone appeared once. The rearrangement uses TRBV5-4 and TRBJ2-7; the match to TRBD1 covers 9 bases. Trimming removed 1 base from V and 6 bases from J; junction bases left unmatched: 8. Looked up from germline, CDR1 is SGHNT and CDR2 is YYREEE (reference sequence). The CDR3 sequence is 15 residues long. The chain's CDR3 is CASSLFEQGALEQYF. CDR3 nucleotide sequence: TGTGCCAGCAGCTTGTTCGAACAGGGGGCGCTCGAGCAGTACTTC.

The gene calls are TRBV10-3 and TRBJ2-1; the match to TRBD1 covers 7 bases. The CDR3 spans 13 residues. Germline lookup yields CDR1 ENHRY and CDR2 SYGVKD. V lost 6 bases to trimming and J lost 5 bases; unmatched junction nucleotides: 4. This chain's CDR3 is CAISRQGHNEQFF. The CDR3 nucleotides are TGTGCCATCAGCCGACAGGGTCACAATGAGCAGTTCTTC.

This clone appeared a few times. The chain combines TRBV6-6 with TRBJ2-7; D uncertain. Germline V CDR1 and CDR2: MNHNY, SVGAGI (reference sequence). CDR3 length: 15 amino acids. V was shortened by 7 bases and J by 0 bases, with 16 bases between the two germline ends. The chain's CDR3 is CASKSPGLSSYEQYF. The CDR3 DNA sequence: TGTGCCAGCAAGTCGCCAGGCTTAAGCTCCTACGAGCAGTACTTC.

This clone came up once. V gene TRBV7-9 combines with J gene TRBJ1-4; tentatively, D is TRBD1 (6 bases). The CDR3 length is 14 residues. Trimming removed 1 base from V and 7 bases from J, with 10 bases in between. Germline V gene data show CDR1 as SEHNR and CDR2 as FQNEAQ (reference sequence). The CDR3 DNA follows: TGTGCCAGCAGCTTAGAGGCAGGGGTTGAAAAACTGTTTTTT. Translation gives CASSLEAGVEKLFF.

This clone was counted only a few times. The chain carries TRBV5-4 and TRBJ1-2, with 7 bases lining up with TRBD1. J was trimmed by 4 bases and V by 3 bases; bases with no gene match: 9. This CDR3 has 15 residues. Germline CDR1 SGHNT, CDR2 YYREEE (reference sequence). CDR3 loop: CASSSTGTAIYGYTF. Written as DNA, the CDR3 is TGTGCCAGCAGCTCGACCGGGACAGCTATCTATGGCTACACCTTC.

The V and J genes are TRBV2 and TRBJ1-6; unclear D gene. V gave up 8 bases and J gave up 0 bases, with 8 bases separating them. The CDR3 has 14 residues. The V gene's germline CDR1 is SNHLY and CDR2 FYNNEI. The CDR3 bases are TGTGCCAGCCGGGGAGGCTCCTATAATTCACCCCTCCACTTT. It yields the protein CASRGGSYNSPLHF.

The rearrangement links TRBV10-3 to TRBJ1-2; TRBD1 is a possible D gene (6 bases). Trimming pared 3 bases from V and 6 bases from J, leaving 14 bases between. The germline CDR1 and CDR2 sequences are ENHRY and SYGVKD. The CDR3 extends over 14 amino acids. CDR3 protein: CAISEEQGIHGYTF. The CDR3 DNA follows: TGTGCCATCAGTGAAGAACAGGGAATACATGGCTACACCTTC.

V is TRBV7-9 and J is TRBJ1-2; 8 nucleotides match TRBD1. The CDR3 runs 13 residues. V lost 3 bases, J lost 6 bases, and 3 bases stayed unmatched. Germline CDR1 SEHNR, CDR2 FQNEAQ (reference sequence). CDR3 DNA sequence: TGTGCCAGCAGCTTGGGACAGGCGGATGGCTACACCTTC. Its protein is CASSLGQADGYTF.

This chain uses TRBV10-3 with TRBJ1-3; maybe TRBD1 (6 bases). This CDR3 contains 14 residues. V lost 10 bases, J lost 0 bases, and 13 bases lay in between. Per the germline V gene, CDR1 is ENHRY and CDR2 is SYGVKD. The CDR3 protein is CATRTASSGNTIYF. CDR3 in DNA: TGTGCCACCCGGACAGCGAGCTCTGGAAACACCATATATTTT.

This rearrangement joins TRBV6-5 to TRBJ1-4; 7 bases agree with TRBD1. V lost 8 bases, J lost 5 bases, and 11 bases stayed unmatched. The CDR3 is 15 residues long. Germline V gives CDR1 MNHEY, CDR2 SVGAGI. CDR3 sequence reads: CASSDGQVLNEKLFF. The DNA of the CDR3 is TGTGCCAGCTCTGACGGACAGGTTTTAAATGAAAAACTGTTTTTT.

The chain carries TRBV18 and TRBJ1-5; tentative D call: TRBD1 (5 bases). V lost 3 bases and J 3 bases, leaving 9 bases between the germline ends. Germline CDR1 KGHSH, CDR2 LQKENI. CDR3 length: 14 amino acids. The CDR3 nucleotides are TGTGCCAGCTCACCGGGGGAGGTCAATCAGCCCCAGCATTTT. Its protein product is CASSPGEVNQPQHF.

The V call is TRBV6-4, the J call TRBJ2-7, with a weak D call TRBD2 (5 bases). The CDR3 spans 16 residues. V lost 7 bases and J 3 bases, leaving 22 bases between the germline ends. Germline CDR1 MRHNA, CDR2 SNTAGT. In DNA, the CDR3 is TGTGCCAGCAAGGACTTTGGCACATTCACTTGCTACGAGCAGTACTTC. Translating gives CASKDFGTFTCYEQYF.

This chain links TRBV7-8 with TRBJ1-2, with TRBD1 matching 10 bases. The ends lost 5 bases at V and 3 bases at J; junction bases unmatched: 6. Germline V gene lookup returns CDR1 SGHVS and CDR2 FQNEAQ. This CDR3 region has 15 residues. CDR3 nucleotide sequence: TGTGCCAGCAGCCCTGGACAGGGGGTTGACTATGGCTACACCTTC. This encodes CASSPGQGVDYGYTF.

V gene TRBV7-8 combines with J gene TRBJ1-4; 7 bases are shared with TRBD1. The CDR3 is 13 residues long. J lost 6 bases, V lost 5 bases, and 3 bases had no gene match. CDR1 SGHVS and CDR2 FQNEAQ come from the germline V gene. The CDR3 loop reads CASSRGQDEKLFF. The CDR3 DNA follows: TGTGCCAGCAGCCGTGGACAGGATGAAAAACTGTTTTTT.

This sequence joins TRBV15 and TRBJ1-1; the D is unclear. Germline assignment: CDR1 LNHNV and CDR2 YYDKDF (reference sequence). The V end was cut by 5 bases, the J end by 1 base, with 8 bases between. The CDR3 has 13 residues. DNA of the CDR3: TGTGCCACCAGCCGCGAAGAGAACACTGAAGCTTTCTTT. This translates into CATSREENTEAFF.

This clone was seen only a few times. V usage is TRBV6-2 or TRBV6-3 and J usage is TRBJ1-5; no reliable D call. CDR1 and CDR2 (germline): MNHEY, SVGEGT. Deletions cut 0 bases from V and 2 bases from J, with 17 bases between. CDR3 length: 18 amino acids. The CDR3 bases are TGTGCCAGCAGTTACTCCCTGGGGAGAACGGGTGGCAATCAGCCCCAGCATTTT. It is translated as CASSYSLGRTGGNQPQHF.

This clone was observed once. The chain links TRBV5-6 to TRBJ1-2; possibly TRBD1 for D (6 bases). Germline CDR1 and CDR2: SGHDT and YYEEEE. Trimming stripped 0 bases from V and 0 bases from J, with 9 bases between. This CDR3 has 15 amino acids. The CDR3 here is CASSLEQGSNYGYTF. CDR3 bases: TGTGCCAGCAGCTTGGAACAGGGTTCTAACTATGGCTACACCTTC.

The chain links TRBV6-2 or TRBV6-3 to TRBJ1-1, with D possibly being TRBD1 (5 bases). V lost 0 bases and J lost 3, with 8 bases in between. Germline loops: CDR1 MNHEY, CDR2 SVGEGT. The CDR3 totals 14 residues. The CDR3 coding sequence is TGTGCCAGCAGTTACTCGGGGGGGGACACTGAAGCTTTCTTT. This codes for CASSYSGGDTEAFF.

The rearrangement uses TRBV6-1 and TRBJ1-1; 10 nucleotides align to TRBD1. The germline V gene encodes CDR1 MNHNS and CDR2 SASEGT. This CDR3 has 15 residues. The V gene end was trimmed by 5 bases and the J gene end by 3 bases; junction bases not matched to a gene: 6. This CDR3 reads CASSPTGTGDTEAFF. DNA for the CDR3: TGTGCCAGCAGTCCCACTGGGACAGGGGACACTGAAGCTTTCTTT.

J is TRBJ2-1 and V is TRBV6-2 or TRBV6-3; D may be TRBD1 (8 bases). CDR1 is MNHEY and CDR2 is SVGEGT in the germline V gene. Trimming removed 6 bases at V and 7 bases at J, with 22 bases between. This CDR3 comprises 16 residues. The CDR3 sequence is CASSTLGQGGENEQFF. The CDR3 bases are TGTGCCAGCAGCACTCTCGGACAGGGAGGGGAAAATGAGCAGTTCTTC.

This clone showed up just once. This chain connects TRBV4-1 to TRBJ1-1; D remains unclear. The CDR3 covers 13 residues. Germline V lookup: CDR1 MGHRA, CDR2 YSYEKL. With 0 bases removed from V and 4 bases from J, the gap between germline ends came to 6 bases. CDR3 nucleotide sequence: TGCGCCAGCAGCCAAGAAATCCTCACTGAAGCTTTCTTT. This encodes CASSQEILTEAFF.

The chain employs TRBV9 and TRBJ2-2; TRBD2 matches 8 bases. Germline values: CDR1 SGDLS, CDR2 YYNGEE. CDR3 length equals 15 residues. V lost 0 bases to trimming and J lost 7 bases; unmatched junction nucleotides: 5. CDR3 amino acids: CASSVAGGLGGELFF. The CDR3 bases are TGTGCCAGCAGCGTAGCGGGGGGGCTTGGCGGGGAGCTGTTTTTT.

The genes are TRBV5-1 and TRBJ2-2, with 9 bases matching TRBD1. Germline V CDR1 and CDR2: SGHRS, YFSETQ. Germline trimming cut 5 bases from V and 5 bases from J; bases unmatched to any gene: 10. The CDR3 covers 16 residues. Here the CDR3 DNA reads TGCGCCAGCAGGAAGAACGCAGGACAGGGGACCGGGGAGCTGTTTTTT. Its translation is CASRKNAGQGTGELFF.

This chain links TRBV7-7 with TRBJ2-5, with TRBD1 as a possible D gene (6 bases). Germline CDR1 is SSHAT and CDR2 is FNYEAQ (reference sequence). Trimming shortened V by 0 bases and J by 1 base, and 9 bases separated the two germline ends. This CDR3 contains 15 residues. CDR3 loop: CASSLAGAVQETQYF. The DNA of the CDR3 is TGTGCCAGCAGCTTAGCGGGGGCCGTCCAAGAGACCCAGTACTTC.